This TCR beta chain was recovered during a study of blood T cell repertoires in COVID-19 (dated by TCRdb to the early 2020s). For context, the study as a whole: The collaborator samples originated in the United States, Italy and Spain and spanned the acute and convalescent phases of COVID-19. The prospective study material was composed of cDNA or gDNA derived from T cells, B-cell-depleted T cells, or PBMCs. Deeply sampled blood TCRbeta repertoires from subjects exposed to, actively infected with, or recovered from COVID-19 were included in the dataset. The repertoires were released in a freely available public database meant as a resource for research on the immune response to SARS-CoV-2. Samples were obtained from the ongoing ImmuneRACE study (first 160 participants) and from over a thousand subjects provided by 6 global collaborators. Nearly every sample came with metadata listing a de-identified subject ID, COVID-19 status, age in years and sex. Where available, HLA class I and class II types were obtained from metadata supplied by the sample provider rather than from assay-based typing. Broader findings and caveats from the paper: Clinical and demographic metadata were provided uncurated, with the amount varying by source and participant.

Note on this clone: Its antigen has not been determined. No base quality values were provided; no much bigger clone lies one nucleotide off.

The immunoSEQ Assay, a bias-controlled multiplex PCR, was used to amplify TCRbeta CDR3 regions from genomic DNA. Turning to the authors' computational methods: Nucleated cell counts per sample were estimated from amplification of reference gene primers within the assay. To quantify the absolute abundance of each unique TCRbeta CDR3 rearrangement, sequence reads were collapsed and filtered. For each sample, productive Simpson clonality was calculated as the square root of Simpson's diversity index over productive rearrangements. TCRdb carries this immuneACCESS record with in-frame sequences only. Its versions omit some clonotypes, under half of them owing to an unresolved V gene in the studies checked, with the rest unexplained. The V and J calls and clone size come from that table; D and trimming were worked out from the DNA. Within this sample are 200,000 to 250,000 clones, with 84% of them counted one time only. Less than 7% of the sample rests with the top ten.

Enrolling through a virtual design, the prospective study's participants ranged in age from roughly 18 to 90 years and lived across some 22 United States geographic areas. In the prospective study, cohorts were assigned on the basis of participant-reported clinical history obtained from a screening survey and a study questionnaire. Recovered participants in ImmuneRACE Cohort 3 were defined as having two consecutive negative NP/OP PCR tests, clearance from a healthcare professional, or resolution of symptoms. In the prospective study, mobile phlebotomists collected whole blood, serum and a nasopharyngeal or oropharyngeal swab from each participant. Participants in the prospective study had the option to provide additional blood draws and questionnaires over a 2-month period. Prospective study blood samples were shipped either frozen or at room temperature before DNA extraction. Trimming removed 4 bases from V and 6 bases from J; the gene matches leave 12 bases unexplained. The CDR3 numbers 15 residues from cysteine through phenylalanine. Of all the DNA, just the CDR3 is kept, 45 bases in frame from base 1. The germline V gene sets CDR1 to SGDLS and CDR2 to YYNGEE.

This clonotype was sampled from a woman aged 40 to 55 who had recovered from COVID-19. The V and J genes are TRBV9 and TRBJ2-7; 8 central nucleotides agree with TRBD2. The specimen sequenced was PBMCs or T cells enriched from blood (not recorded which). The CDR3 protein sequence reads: CASSPRPSGSAEQYF. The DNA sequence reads TGTGCCAGCAGCCCCCGACCAAGCGGGAGCGCCGAGCAGTACTTC.